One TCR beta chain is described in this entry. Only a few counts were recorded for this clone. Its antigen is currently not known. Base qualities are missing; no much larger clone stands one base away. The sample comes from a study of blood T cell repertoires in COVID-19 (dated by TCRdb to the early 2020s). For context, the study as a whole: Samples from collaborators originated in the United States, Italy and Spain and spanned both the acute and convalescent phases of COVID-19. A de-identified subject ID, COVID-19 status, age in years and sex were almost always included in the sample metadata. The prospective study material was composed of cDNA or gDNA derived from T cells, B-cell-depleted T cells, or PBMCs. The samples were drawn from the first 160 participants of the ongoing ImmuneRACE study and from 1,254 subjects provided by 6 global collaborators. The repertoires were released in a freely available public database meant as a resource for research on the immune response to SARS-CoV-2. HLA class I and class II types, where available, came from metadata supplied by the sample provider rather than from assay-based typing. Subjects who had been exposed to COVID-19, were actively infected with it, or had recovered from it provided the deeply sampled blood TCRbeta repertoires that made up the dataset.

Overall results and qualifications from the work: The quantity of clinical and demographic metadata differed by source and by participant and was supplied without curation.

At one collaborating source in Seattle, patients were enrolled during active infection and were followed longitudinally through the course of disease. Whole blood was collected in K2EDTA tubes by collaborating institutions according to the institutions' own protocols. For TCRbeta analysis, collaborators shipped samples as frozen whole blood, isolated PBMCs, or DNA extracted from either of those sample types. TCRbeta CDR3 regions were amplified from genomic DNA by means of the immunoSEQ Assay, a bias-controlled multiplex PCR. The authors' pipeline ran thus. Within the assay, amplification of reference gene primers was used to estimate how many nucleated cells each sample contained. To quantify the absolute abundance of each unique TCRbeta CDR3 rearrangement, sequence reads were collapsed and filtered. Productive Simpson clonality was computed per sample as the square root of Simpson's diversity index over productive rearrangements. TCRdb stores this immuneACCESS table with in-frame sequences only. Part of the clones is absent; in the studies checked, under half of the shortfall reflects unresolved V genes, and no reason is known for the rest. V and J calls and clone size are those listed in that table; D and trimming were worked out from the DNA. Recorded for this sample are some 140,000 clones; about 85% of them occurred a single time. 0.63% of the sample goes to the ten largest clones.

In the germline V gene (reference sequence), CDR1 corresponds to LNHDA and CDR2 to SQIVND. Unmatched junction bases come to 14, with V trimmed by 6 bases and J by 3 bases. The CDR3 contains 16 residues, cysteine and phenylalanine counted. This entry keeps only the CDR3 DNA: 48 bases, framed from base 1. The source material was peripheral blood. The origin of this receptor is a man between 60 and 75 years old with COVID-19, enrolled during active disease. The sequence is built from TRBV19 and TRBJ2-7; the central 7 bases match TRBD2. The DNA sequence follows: TGTGCCAGTAGCGGTTGGGCTAGCGGAAAACACTACGAGCAGTACTTC. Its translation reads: CASSGWASGKHYEQYF.